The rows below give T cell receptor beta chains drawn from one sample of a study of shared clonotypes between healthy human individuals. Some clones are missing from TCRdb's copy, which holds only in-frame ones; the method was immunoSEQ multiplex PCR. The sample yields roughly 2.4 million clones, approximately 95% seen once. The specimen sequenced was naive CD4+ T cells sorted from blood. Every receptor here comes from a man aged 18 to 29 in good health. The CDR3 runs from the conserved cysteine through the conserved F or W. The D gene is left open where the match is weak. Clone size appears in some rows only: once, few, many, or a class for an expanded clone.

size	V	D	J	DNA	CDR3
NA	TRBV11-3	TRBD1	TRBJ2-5	TGTGCCAGCAGCTTAGGACAGGGGAAGACCCAGTACTTC	CASSLGQGKTQYF
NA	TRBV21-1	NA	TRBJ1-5	TGTGCCAGCAGCAAAGAGGTAGGGTACCAGCATTTT	CASSKEVGYQHF
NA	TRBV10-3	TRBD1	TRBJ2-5	TGTGCCATCAGTGAGTCGGGGTCAGGGGGAGAGACCCAGTACTTC	CAISESGSGGETQYF
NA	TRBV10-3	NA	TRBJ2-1	TGTGCCATCAGTGATAGCGTGTCTTCGGGGAATGAGCAGTTCTTC	CAISDSVSSGNEQFF
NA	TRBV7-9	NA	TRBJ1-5	TGTGCCAGCAGCCCGGACGGCAATCAGCCCCAGCATTTT	CASSPDGNQPQHF
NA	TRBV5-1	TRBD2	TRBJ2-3	TGCGCCAGCGGACCGATAGCGGGATCCACAGATACGCAGTATTTT	CASGPIAGSTDTQYF
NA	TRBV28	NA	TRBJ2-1	TGTGCCAGCCACACTACAAAAGGGGAGCAGTTCTTC	CASHTTKGEQFF
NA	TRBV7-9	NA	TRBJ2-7	TGTGCCAGCAGCTTAGGTCAGGGGAAAGGCTACGAGCAGTACTTC	CASSLGQGKGYEQYF
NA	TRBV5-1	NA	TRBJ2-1	TGCGCCAGCAGCTTCGTTGGAGGCGACAATGAGCAGTTCTTC	CASSFVGGDNEQFF
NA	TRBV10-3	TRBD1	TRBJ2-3	TGTGCCATCACCGGGACAGGGAGCACAGATACGCAGTATTTT	CAITGTGSTDTQYF
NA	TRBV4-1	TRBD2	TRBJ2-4	TGCGCCAGCAGCCAAATTAGCGGGAGGTCACAAAACATTCAGTACTTC	CASSQISGRSQNIQYF
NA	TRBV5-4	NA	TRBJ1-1	TGTGCCAGCAGCTTTCCCGGGCGGGACACTGAAGCTTTCTTT	CASSFPGRDTEAFF
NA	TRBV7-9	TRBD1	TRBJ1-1	TGTGCCACGCAGTATATCGGAACACAGGGGTCGGGTAGCACTGAAGCTTTCTTT	CATQYIGTQGSGSTEAFF
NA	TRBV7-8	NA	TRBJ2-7	TGTGCCAGCAGCTTTTTAGCCCTTGTGGACTACGAGCAGTACTTC	CASSFLALVDYEQYF
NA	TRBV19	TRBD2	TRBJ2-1	TGTGCCAGTAGTAAGGGACTAGCGGGAGTCAGTGAGCAGTTCTTC	CASSKGLAGVSEQFF
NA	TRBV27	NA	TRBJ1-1	TGTGCCAGCAGTCTATCTGATTACACTGAAGCTTTCTTT	CASSLSDYTEAFF
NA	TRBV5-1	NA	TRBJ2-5	TGCGCCAGCAGCTTGGAAGGGGGGACCTTGGACTTC	CASSLEGGTLDF
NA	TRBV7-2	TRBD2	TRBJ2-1	TGTGCCAGCAGCTTAGTAGCGCTAGCGGGAGGATACGAGCAGTTCTTC	CASSLVALAGGYEQFF
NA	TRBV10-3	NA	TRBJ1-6	TGTGCCGCAGCCGACTTTTCGGGGGCCAATTCACCCCTCCACTTT	CAAADFSGANSPLHF
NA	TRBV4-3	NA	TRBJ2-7	TGCGCCAGCAGCCAAGATGGGGGGCCCTACGAGCAGTACTTC	CASSQDGGPYEQYF
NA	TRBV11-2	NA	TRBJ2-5	TGTGCCAGCAGCGCGTACCAAGAGACCCAGTACTTC	CASSAYQETQYF
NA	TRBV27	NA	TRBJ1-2	TGTGCCAGCAGTTTATCGAGGACAATTCCTTACGGCTACACCTTC	CASSLSRTIPYGYTF
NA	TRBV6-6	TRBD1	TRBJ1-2	TGTGCCAGCAGTTACGGCAGGGGGCAAAACTATGGCTACACCTTC	CASSYGRGQNYGYTF
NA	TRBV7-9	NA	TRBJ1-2	TGTGCCAGCAGCTTACTGGGCGATGGCTACACCTTC	CASSLLGDGYTF
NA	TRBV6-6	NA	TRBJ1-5	TGTGCCAGCAGTTACTCTAGCAATCAGCCCCAGCATTTT	CASSYSSNQPQHF
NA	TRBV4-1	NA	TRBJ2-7	TGCGCCAGCAGCCAAGATCAGGGACCAACCTCCTACGAGCAGTACTTC	CASSQDQGPTSYEQYF
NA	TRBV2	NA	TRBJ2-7	TGTGCCAGCGTTGAGCAGGGAGTCGCCTACGAGCAGTACTTC	CASVEQGVAYEQYF
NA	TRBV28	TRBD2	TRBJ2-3	TGTGCCAGCACAAGCGGGGGGGCAGGAGATACGCAGTATTTT	CASTSGGAGDTQYF
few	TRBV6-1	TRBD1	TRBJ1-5	TGTGCCAGCAGTCGGGAGGGGGCTCAGCCCCAGCATTTT	CASSREGAQPQHF
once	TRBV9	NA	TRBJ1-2	TGTGCCAGCAGCGTAGCCCCCGGGACCGCCGCCTATGGCTACACCTTC	CASSVAPGTAAYGYTF
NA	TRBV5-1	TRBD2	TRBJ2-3	TGCGCCAGCAGCGCTGGGACTAGCGGGACGGGAGATACGCAGTATTTT	CASSAGTSGTGDTQYF
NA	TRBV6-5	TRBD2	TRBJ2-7	TGTGCCAGCGGCCGGGACTATCCCTACGAGCAGTACTTC	CASGRDYPYEQYF
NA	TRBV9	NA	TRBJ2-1	TGTGCCAGCAGCGTAGCATCGGGGGCGTACAATGAGCAGTTCTTC	CASSVASGAYNEQFF
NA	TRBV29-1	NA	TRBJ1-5	TGCAGCGTTGTTCCCGGGGGCAATCAGCCCCAGCATTTT	CSVVPGGNQPQHF
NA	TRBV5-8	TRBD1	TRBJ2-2	TGTGCCAGCAGCTCTGGGACAGGCCGCCCGAACACCGGGGAGCTGTTTTTT	CASSSGTGRPNTGELFF
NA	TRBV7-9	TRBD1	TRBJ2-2	TGTGCCAGCAGCACAGGGGGCGCGAACACCGGGGAGCTGTTTTTT	CASSTGGANTGELFF
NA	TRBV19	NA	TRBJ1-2	TGTGCCAGTAAACGGGACGCGACTAACTATGGCTACACCTTC	CASKRDATNYGYTF
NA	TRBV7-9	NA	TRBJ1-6	TGTGCCAGCAGCTCCCCGGGACATCTTTCACCCCTCCACTTT	CASSSPGHLSPLHF
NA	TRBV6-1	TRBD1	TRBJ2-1	TGTGCCAGCAGTGGACAGGGGGCCTACAATGAGCAGTTCTTC	CASSGQGAYNEQFF
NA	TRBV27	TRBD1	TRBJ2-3	TGTGCCAGCAGTTTGGACAGGGGCCAACTCACAGATACGCAGTATTTT	CASSLDRGQLTDTQYF
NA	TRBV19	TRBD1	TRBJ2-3	TGTGCCACCCGCAGGGGGAGCGCACAGAGCACAGATACGCAGTATTTT	CATRRGSAQSTDTQYF
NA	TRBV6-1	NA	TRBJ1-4	TGTGCCAGCAGTAAGGGGGGGGCGGATGAAAAACTGTTTTTT	CASSKGGADEKLFF
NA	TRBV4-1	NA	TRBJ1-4	TGCGCCAGCAGCCCAAGGACGACAACTAATGAAAAACTGTTTTTT	CASSPRTTTNEKLFF
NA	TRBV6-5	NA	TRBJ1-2	TGTGCCAGCAGTTACCAGGAGGTCGGGGGCTACACCTTC	CASSYQEVGGYTF
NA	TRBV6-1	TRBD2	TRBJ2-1	TGTGCCAGCAGTGGATTAGCGGGGGGCCATGAGCAGTTCTTC	CASSGLAGGHEQFF